The clone carrying this T cell receptor (beta chain) appeared a few times. The data were obtained in a study of blood T cell repertoires in COVID-19. Study as a whole: In each case, the material was cDNA or gDNA derived from T cells, B-cell-depleted T cells, or PBMCs.

Original analysis: From reference gene primer amplification, estimates of nucleated cell counts were derived. Sequenced by immunoSEQ multiplex PCR; TCRdb stores in-frame clones only, minus some. Clonal size and the V and J genes are those of that table, whereas D and trimming came from the DNA. The sample has around 190,000 clones; approximately 87% are singletons. The CDR3 covers 15 residues. The V gene end was trimmed by 6 bases and the J gene end by 10 bases; junction bases not matched to a gene: 10. From germline, CDR1 is LGHDT and CDR2 YNNKEL (reference sequence). This TCR came from a man between 65 and 85 years old with active or convalescent COVID-19. The J gene is TRBJ1-6, the V gene TRBV3-1 (or the pseudogene TRBV3-2), with 9 bases aligning to TRBD1. What was sequenced was peripheral blood. The CDR3 nucleotides read TGTGCCAGCAGGGCCCGGGACAGGGAGGGATCACCCCTCCACTTT. This translates into CASRARDREGSPLHF.